Listed below are T cell receptor beta chains from one sample, sequenced in a study of shared clonotypes between healthy human individuals. The assay was immunoSEQ multiplex PCR, and TCRdb's table has in-frame clones only and misses some. The sample consists of over a million clones, less than 99% of them appearing once. Sequenced: naive CD4+ T cells sorted from blood. The receptors come from a young man in good health. CDR3s include the opening cysteine and the closing phenylalanine or tryptophan. A D gene is named only where the DNA matches it firmly. Clone size appears in some rows only: once, few, many, or a class for an expanded clone.

CDR3 DNA: TGTGCCAGCAGCGTAGCGGGGGTGCTGGGTACGCAGTATTTT
CDR3 protein: CASSVAGVLGTQYF
clone size: -
J gene: TRBJ2-3
V gene: TRBV14
D gene: TRBD2

CDR3 DNA: TGTGCCAGCAGCCCCCAGGGGGACAGGACAAACTATGGCTACACCTTC
CDR3 protein: CASSPQGDRTNYGYTF
clone size: -
J gene: TRBJ1-2
V gene: TRBV9
D gene: TRBD1

CDR3 DNA: TGTGCCAGCAGTGCAAATCCCAGCGGGGGGCGCCGTGCGGGCGAGCAGTACTTC
CDR3 protein: CASSANPSGGRRAGEQYF
clone size: -
J gene: TRBJ2-7
V gene: TRBV6-1
D gene: TRBD2

CDR3 DNA: TGTGCCACCAGCAGAGATCGGGTGCGGGTCATAGGGGGCACTGAAGCTTTCTTT
CDR3 protein: CATSRDRVRVIGGTEAFF
clone size: -
J gene: TRBJ1-1
V gene: TRBV15
D gene: -

CDR3 DNA: TGTGCCAGCTCACCAATCCCGGGAGGCGACGAGCAGTACTTC
CDR3 protein: CASSPIPGGDEQYF
clone size: -
J gene: TRBJ2-7
V gene: TRBV18
D gene: TRBD2

CDR3 DNA: TGTGCCAGCTCACCGCAGCTACTGAACACTGAAGCTTTCTTT
CDR3 protein: CASSPQLLNTEAFF
clone size: -
J gene: TRBJ1-1
V gene: TRBV18
D gene: -

CDR3 DNA: TGTGCCAGCAGCCCATTCCCGGTAACAGGGAATGAGCAGTTCTTC
CDR3 protein: CASSPFPVTGNEQFF
clone size: once
J gene: TRBJ2-1
V gene: TRBV5-5
D gene: -

CDR3 DNA: TGTGCCAGCAGCCAATATAGCGGGAGAAGCGACGAGCAGTACTTC
CDR3 protein: CASSQYSGRSDEQYF
clone size: -
J gene: TRBJ2-7
V gene: TRBV14
D gene: TRBD2

CDR3 DNA: TGTGCCAGCTCACTCTCGGGACCACCTCGGGGTTTTCCGACAGATACGCAGTATTTT
CDR3 protein: CASSLSGPPRGFPTDTQYF
clone size: -
J gene: TRBJ2-3
V gene: TRBV18
D gene: -

CDR3 DNA: TGTGCCAGTAGTTTCAACGGGCAGACCCAGTACTTC
CDR3 protein: CASSFNGQTQYF
clone size: -
J gene: TRBJ2-5
V gene: TRBV19
D gene: -

CDR3 DNA: TGTGCCAGTAGTGTGAGGACTGTTTCTCTCGAGCAGTACTTC
CDR3 protein: CASSVRTVSLEQYF
clone size: -
J gene: TRBJ2-7
V gene: TRBV19
D gene: -